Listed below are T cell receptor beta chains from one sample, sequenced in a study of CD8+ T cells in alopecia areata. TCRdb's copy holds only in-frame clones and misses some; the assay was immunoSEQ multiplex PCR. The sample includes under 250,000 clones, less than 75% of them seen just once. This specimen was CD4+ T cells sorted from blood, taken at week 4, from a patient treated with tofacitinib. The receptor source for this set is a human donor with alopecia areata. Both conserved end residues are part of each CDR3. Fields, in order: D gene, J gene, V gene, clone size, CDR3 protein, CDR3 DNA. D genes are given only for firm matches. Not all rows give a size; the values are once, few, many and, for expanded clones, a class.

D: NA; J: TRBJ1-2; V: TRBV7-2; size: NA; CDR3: CASSPDINGYTF; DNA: TGTGCCAGCAGCCCCGACATTAATGGCTACACCTTC
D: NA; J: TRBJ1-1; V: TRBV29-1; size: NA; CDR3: CSVDTEAFF; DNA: TGCAGCGTTGACACTGAAGCTTTCTTT
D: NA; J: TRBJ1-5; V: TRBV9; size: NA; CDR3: CASSEGPNSNQPQHF; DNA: TGTGCCAGCAGCGAGGGGCCGAATAGCAATCAGCCCCAGCATTTT
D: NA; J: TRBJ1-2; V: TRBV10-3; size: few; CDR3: CAIRGITELDGYTF; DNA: TGTGCCATCAGGGGTATAACGGAACTAGATGGCTACACCTTC
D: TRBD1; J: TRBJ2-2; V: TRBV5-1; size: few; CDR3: CASSQGQSTGELFF; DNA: TGCGCCAGCAGCCAGGGACAGAGCACCGGGGAGCTGTTTTTT
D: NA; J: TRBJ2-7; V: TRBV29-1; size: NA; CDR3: CSVQQSPAYEQYF; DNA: TGCAGCGTTCAACAGAGTCCTGCCTACGAGCAGTACTTC
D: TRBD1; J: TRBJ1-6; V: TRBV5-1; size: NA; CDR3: CASSLNWDRNSPLHF; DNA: TGCGCCAGCAGCTTGAATTGGGACAGAAATTCACCCCTCCACTTT
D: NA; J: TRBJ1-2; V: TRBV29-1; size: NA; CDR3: CSVEGSRSSNYGYTF; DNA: TGCAGCGTTGAAGGAAGTAGGTCTTCTAACTATGGCTACACCTTC
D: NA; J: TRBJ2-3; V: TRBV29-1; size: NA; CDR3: CSVEEGADTQYF; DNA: TGCAGCGTTGAAGAGGGGGCAGATACGCAGTATTTT
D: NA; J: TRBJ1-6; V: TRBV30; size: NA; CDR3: CAWSAGTGMMALHF; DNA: TGTGCCTGGAGTGCCGGGACCGGGATGATGGCCCTCCACTTT
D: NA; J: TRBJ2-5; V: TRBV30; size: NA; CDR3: CAWSGGSSVETQYF; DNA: TGTGCCTGGAGTGGGGGGTCCTCGGTTGAGACCCAGTACTTC
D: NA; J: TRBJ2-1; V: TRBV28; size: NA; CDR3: CASRAYNEQFF; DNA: TGTGCCAGCCGGGCATACAATGAGCAGTTCTTC
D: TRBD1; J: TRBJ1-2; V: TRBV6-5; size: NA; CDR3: CASSLQGTAGGYTF; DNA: TGTGCCAGCAGCTTACAGGGGACCGCTGGGGGCTACACCTTC
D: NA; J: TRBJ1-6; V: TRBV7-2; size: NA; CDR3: CASSFASNSPLHF; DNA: TGTGCCAGCAGCTTTGCAAGCAATTCACCCCTCCACTTT
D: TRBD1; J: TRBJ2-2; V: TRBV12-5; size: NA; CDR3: CASGLVGTALNGELFF; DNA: TGTGCTAGTGGTTTGGTCGGGACAGCCCTAAACGGGGAGCTGTTTTTT
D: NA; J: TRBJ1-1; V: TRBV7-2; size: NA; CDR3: CASSTAGLMNTEAFF; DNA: TGTGCCAGCAGCACCGCCGGACTTATGAACACTGAAGCTTTCTTT
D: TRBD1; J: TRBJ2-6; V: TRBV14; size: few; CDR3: CASSQGTGTGPGANVLTF; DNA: TGTGCCAGCAGCCAGGGAACCGGGACAGGGCCTGGGGCCAACGTCCTGACTTTC
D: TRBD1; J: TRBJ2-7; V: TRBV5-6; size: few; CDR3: CASSLGQGEGEQYF; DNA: TGTGCCAGCAGCTTGGGACAGGGAGAGGGAGAGCAGTACTTC
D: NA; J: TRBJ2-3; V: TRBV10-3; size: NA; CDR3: CAISDYNSTDTQYF; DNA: TGTGCCATCAGTGATTACAACAGCACAGATACGCAGTATTTT
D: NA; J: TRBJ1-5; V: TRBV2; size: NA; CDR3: CASRPSYSNQPQHF; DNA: TGTGCCAGCAGGCCGTCATATAGCAATCAGCCCCAGCATTTT
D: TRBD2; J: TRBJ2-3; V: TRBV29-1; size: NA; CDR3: CSVEFGRGSTDTQYF; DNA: TGCAGCGTTGAATTTGGGCGGGGGAGCACAGATACGCAGTATTTT
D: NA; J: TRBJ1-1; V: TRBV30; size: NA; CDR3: CAWSVRGSGAFF; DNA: TGTGCCTGGAGTGTACGGGGATCTGGGGCTTTCTTT
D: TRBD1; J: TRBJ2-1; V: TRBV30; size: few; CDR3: CAWRDKGQGAYNEQFF; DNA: TGTGCCTGGAGAGATAAAGGACAGGGGGCTTACAATGAGCAGTTCTTC
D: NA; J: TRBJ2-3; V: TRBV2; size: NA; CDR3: CASSDTPIGSPGDTQYF; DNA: TGTGCCAGCAGTGATACTCCCATCGGCTCCCCGGGGGATACGCAGTATTTT
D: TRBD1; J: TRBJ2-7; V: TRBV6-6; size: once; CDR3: CASSYSSTGTGYEQYF; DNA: TGTGCCAGCAGTTACTCATCGACAGGGACAGGCTACGAGCAGTACTTC
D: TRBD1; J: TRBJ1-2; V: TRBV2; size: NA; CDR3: CASSGTGGTGYTF; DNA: TGTGCCAGCAGTGGGACAGGGGGCACAGGCTACACCTTC
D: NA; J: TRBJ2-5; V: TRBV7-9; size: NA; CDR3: CASSLARTGGETQYF; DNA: TGTGCCAGCAGCTTAGCGAGGACCGGCGGGGAGACCCAGTACTTC
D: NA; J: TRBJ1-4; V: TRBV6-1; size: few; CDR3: CASNSAANEKLFF; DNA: TGTGCCAGCAATTCAGCCGCCAATGAAAAACTGTTTTTT
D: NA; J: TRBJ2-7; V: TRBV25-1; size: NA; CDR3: CASSEFGRTATYEQYF; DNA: TGTGCCAGCAGTGAATTTGGGAGGACAGCCACTTACGAGCAGTACTTC
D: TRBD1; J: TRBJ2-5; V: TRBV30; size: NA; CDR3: CAWSRGQQETQYF; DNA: TGTGCCTGGAGTAGGGGGCAGCAAGAGACCCAGTACTTC
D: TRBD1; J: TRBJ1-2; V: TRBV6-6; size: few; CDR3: CASGGWDRNYGYTF; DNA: TGTGCCAGCGGAGGCTGGGACAGAAACTATGGCTACACCTTC
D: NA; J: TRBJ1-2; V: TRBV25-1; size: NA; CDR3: CASSELTDYGYTF; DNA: TGTGCCAGCAGTGAATTGACAGACTATGGCTACACCTTC
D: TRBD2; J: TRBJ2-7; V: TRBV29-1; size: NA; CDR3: CSVASGASYEQYF; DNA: TGCAGCGTCGCAAGCGGGGCCTCCTACGAGCAGTACTTC
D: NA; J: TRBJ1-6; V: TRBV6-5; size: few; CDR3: CASRAGGGNNSPLHF; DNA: TGTGCCAGCAGGGCCGGGGGGGGCAATAATTCACCCCTCCACTTT
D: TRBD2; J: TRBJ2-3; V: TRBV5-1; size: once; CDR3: CASSSGTSVPDTQYF; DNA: TGCGCCAGCAGCTCCGGGACTAGCGTACCAGATACGCAGTATTTT
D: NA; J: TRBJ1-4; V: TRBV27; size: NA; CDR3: CASAPAPREKLFF; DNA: TGTGCCAGCGCCCCGGCCCCAAGGGAAAAACTGTTTTTT
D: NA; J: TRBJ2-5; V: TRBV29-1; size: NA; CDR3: CSSLPGAGETQYF; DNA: TGCAGCTCTTTACCGGGGGCTGGTGAGACCCAGTACTTC
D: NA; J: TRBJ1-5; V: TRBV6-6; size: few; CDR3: CASSDRAGEPQHF; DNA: TGTGCCAGCAGTGACCGCGCCGGAGAGCCCCAGCATTTT
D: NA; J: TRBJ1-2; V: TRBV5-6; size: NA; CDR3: CASSLRGAGYTF; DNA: TGTGCCAGCAGCTTGCGTGGGGCCGGCTACACCTTC
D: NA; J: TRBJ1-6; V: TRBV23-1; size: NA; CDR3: CASSQSGQGCNSPLHF; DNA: TGCGCCAGCAGTCAATCGGGCCAGGGCTGTAATTCACCCCTCCACTTT
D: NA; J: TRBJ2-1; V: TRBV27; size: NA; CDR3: CASSLLPAAYNEQFF; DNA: TGTGCCAGCAGTTTATTACCTGCAGCCTACAATGAGCAGTTCTTC
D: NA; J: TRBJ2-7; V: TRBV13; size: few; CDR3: CASSAVGPSSYEQYF; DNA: TGTGCCAGCAGCGCCGTGGGACCAAGCTCCTACGAGCAGTACTTC
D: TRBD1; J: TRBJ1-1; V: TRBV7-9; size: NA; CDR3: CASSPRRGTGNTEAFF; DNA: TGTGCCAGCAGCCCAAGACGGGGGACAGGGAACACTGAAGCTTTCTTT
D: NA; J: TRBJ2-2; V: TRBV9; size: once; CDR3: CASSPRVNTGELFF; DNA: TGTGCCAGCAGCCCAAGGGTGAACACCGGGGAGCTGTTTTTT
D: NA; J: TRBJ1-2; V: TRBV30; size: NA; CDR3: CAWSPAGGYGYTF; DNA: TGTGCCTGGAGTCCAGCGGGGGGGTATGGCTACACCTTC
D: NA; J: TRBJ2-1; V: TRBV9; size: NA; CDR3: CASSVEPLAYNEQFF; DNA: TGTGCCAGCAGCGTAGAACCACTAGCCTACAATGAGCAGTTCTTC
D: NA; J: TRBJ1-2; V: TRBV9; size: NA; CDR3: CASSVQGGKYGGYTF; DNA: TGTGCCAGCAGCGTACAGGGCGGGAAATATGGAGGCTACACCTTC
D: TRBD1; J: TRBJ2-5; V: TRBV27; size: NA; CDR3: CASNPGTAQETQYF; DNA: TGTGCCAGCAATCCAGGGACAGCTCAAGAGACCCAGTACTTC
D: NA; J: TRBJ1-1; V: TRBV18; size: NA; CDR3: CASAQGMNTEAFF; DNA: TGTGCCAGCGCCCAGGGGATGAACACTGAAGCTTTCTTT
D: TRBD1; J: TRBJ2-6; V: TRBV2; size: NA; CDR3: CASTAPTGRAAGANVLTF; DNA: TGTGCCAGCACCGCACCGACAGGGCGCGCTGCTGGGGCCAACGTCCTGACTTTC